The rows below give T cell receptor beta chains drawn from one sample of a study of blood T cell repertoires in COVID-19. Assay: immunoSEQ multiplex PCR; the TCRdb copy retains only in-frame clones and omits some. The data contain 84,000 or so clones, around three quarters of them singletons. The sequenced sample consisted of peripheral blood. All receptors come from a woman older than 75 with acute or convalescent COVID-19. The CDR3 runs from the conserved cysteine through the conserved F or W. The order of the fields is D gene, clone size, J gene, V gene, CDR3 protein, CDR3 DNA. A D gene is named only where the DNA matches it firmly. Clone size is not always given. Where it is, it says once, few, many or a class for expanded clones.

D gene: TRBD1
clone size: few
J gene: TRBJ1-5
V gene: TRBV7-9
CDR3 protein: CASSSTGGSNQPQHF
CDR3 DNA: TGTGCCAGCAGCTCTACAGGGGGAAGCAATCAGCCCCAGCATTTT

D gene: TRBD1
clone size: -
J gene: TRBJ2-7
V gene: TRBV5-8
CDR3 protein: CASSLGQGRFYEQYF
CDR3 DNA: TGTGCCAGCAGCTTGGGACAGGGGAGGTTCTACGAGCAGTACTTC

D gene: TRBD2
clone size: -
J gene: TRBJ2-1
V gene: TRBV29-1
CDR3 protein: CSVLGGVDILKYNEQFF
CDR3 DNA: TGCAGCGTTTTGGGAGGGGTCGACATTCTAAAATACAATGAGCAGTTCTTC

D gene: -
clone size: -
J gene: TRBJ2-4
V gene: TRBV7-9
CDR3 protein: CASSFRSENIQYF
CDR3 DNA: TGTGCCAGCAGCTTTAGATCGGAAAACATTCAGTACTTC

D gene: TRBD2
clone size: -
J gene: TRBJ2-2
V gene: TRBV15
CDR3 protein: CATSRDQRRAGDTGELFF
CDR3 DNA: TGTGCCACCAGCAGAGATCAAAGGCGAGCGGGGGACACCGGGGAGCTGTTTTTT

D gene: -
clone size: -
J gene: TRBJ2-7
V gene: TRBV19
CDR3 protein: CASSMDRSSAYEQYF
CDR3 DNA: TGTGCCAGTAGTATGGATCGTTCGAGCGCCTACGAGCAGTACTTC

D gene: -
clone size: -
J gene: TRBJ1-2
V gene: TRBV2
CDR3 protein: CASSRQVYGYTF
CDR3 DNA: TGTGCCAGCAGTAGACAGGTCTATGGCTACACCTTC

D gene: -
clone size: -
J gene: TRBJ2-7
V gene: TRBV6-6
CDR3 protein: CASNSRYEQYF
CDR3 DNA: TGTGCCAGCAACTCCCGATACGAGCAGTACTTC

D gene: -
clone size: -
J gene: TRBJ1-1
V gene: TRBV6-6
CDR3 protein: CASSYSQNTEAFF
CDR3 DNA: TGTGCCAGCAGTTATTCCCAGAACACTGAAGCTTTCTTT

D gene: -
clone size: once
J gene: TRBJ1-4
V gene: TRBV9
CDR3 protein: CASSVASGTSGGGEKLFF
CDR3 DNA: TGTGCCAGCAGCGTGGCATCCGGGACTTCGGGGGGCGGGGAAAAACTGTTTTTT

D gene: TRBD1
clone size: once
J gene: TRBJ2-1
V gene: TRBV27
CDR3 protein: CASSPIGGGTGTGGWNEQFF
CDR3 DNA: TGTGCCAGCAGTCCCATTGGCGGGGGAACCGGGACAGGGGGCTGGAATGAGCAGTTCTTC

D gene: -
clone size: -
J gene: TRBJ1-1
V gene: TRBV19
CDR3 protein: CASSIYAGMDVNTEAFF
CDR3 DNA: TGTGCCAGTAGTATTTACGCAGGGATGGATGTGAACACTGAAGCTTTCTTT

D gene: TRBD1
clone size: -
J gene: TRBJ2-5
V gene: TRBV3-1/TRBV3-2
CDR3 protein: CASSHGGQGGETQYF
CDR3 DNA: TGTGCCAGCAGCCACGGGGGACAGGGCGGAGAGACCCAGTACTTC

D gene: -
clone size: few
J gene: TRBJ2-6
V gene: TRBV6-6
CDR3 protein: CASSYGRAGANVLTF
CDR3 DNA: TGTGCCAGCAGTTACGGCAGGGCTGGGGCCAACGTCCTGACTTTC

D gene: TRBD1
clone size: -
J gene: TRBJ1-5
V gene: TRBV7-9
CDR3 protein: CASSLSDRGDQPQHF
CDR3 DNA: TGTGCCAGCAGCTTATCTGACAGGGGAGATCAGCCCCAGCATTTT

D gene: TRBD2
clone size: -
J gene: TRBJ2-2
V gene: TRBV5-1
CDR3 protein: CASSFLAGRTGELFF
CDR3 DNA: TGCGCCAGCAGCTTTCTAGCGGGACGCACCGGGGAGCTGTTTTTT

D gene: TRBD1
clone size: -
J gene: TRBJ2-7
V gene: TRBV7-2
CDR3 protein: CASSLAGQSSSYEQYF
CDR3 DNA: TGTGCCAGCAGCTTAGCGGGACAGAGCTCCAGCTACGAGCAGTACTTC

D gene: -
clone size: -
J gene: TRBJ2-2
V gene: TRBV25-1
CDR3 protein: CASSGWQSNTGELFF
CDR3 DNA: TGTGCCAGCAGTGGTTGGCAGTCGAACACCGGGGAGCTGTTTTTT

D gene: -
clone size: -
J gene: TRBJ1-5
V gene: TRBV30
CDR3 protein: CAWSVLSGDSNQPQHF
CDR3 DNA: TGTGCCTGGAGTGTACTTTCAGGGGATAGCAATCAGCCCCAGCATTTT

D gene: -
clone size: -
J gene: TRBJ1-1
V gene: TRBV11-1
CDR3 protein: CASSPGVRLNTEAFF
CDR3 DNA: TGTGCCAGCAGCCCCGGGGTTAGGCTGAACACTGAAGCTTTCTTT

D gene: TRBD1
clone size: -
J gene: TRBJ2-1
V gene: TRBV6-1
CDR3 protein: CASSEDPTGSYNEQFF
CDR3 DNA: TGTGCCAGCAGTGAAGACCCGACAGGGTCCTACAATGAGCAGTTCTTC

D gene: -
clone size: -
J gene: TRBJ2-7
V gene: TRBV5-4
CDR3 protein: CASSPTLGRSYEQYF
CDR3 DNA: TGTGCCAGCAGCCCTACCCTAGGGAGATCCTACGAGCAGTACTTC

D gene: -
clone size: -
J gene: TRBJ2-3
V gene: TRBV20-1
CDR3 protein: CSAREDTQYF
CDR3 DNA: TGCAGTGCGCGGGAAGATACGCAGTATTTT

D gene: -
clone size: few
J gene: TRBJ2-7
V gene: TRBV10-3
CDR3 protein: CAISELGGTIHEQYF
CDR3 DNA: TGTGCCATCAGTGAACTTGGCGGGACGATCCACGAGCAGTACTTC

D gene: -
clone size: -
J gene: TRBJ1-2
V gene: TRBV30
CDR3 protein: CAWGRSHGFYGYTF
CDR3 DNA: TGTGCCTGGGGAAGGAGTCACGGGTTCTATGGCTACACCTTC

D gene: TRBD2
clone size: -
J gene: TRBJ2-5
V gene: TRBV5-1
CDR3 protein: CASSFVGGGLQETQYF
CDR3 DNA: TGCGCCAGCAGCTTTGTCGGCGGGGGACTTCAAGAGACCCAGTACTTC

D gene: -
clone size: -
J gene: TRBJ1-5
V gene: TRBV7-9
CDR3 protein: CASSLDRGNQPQHF
CDR3 DNA: TGTGCCAGCAGCTTGGACAGAGGGAATCAGCCCCAGCATTTT

D gene: -
clone size: -
J gene: TRBJ1-6
V gene: TRBV7-6
CDR3 protein: CASRQSMGGANNSPLHF
CDR3 DNA: TGTGCCAGCAGGCAGAGTATGGGGGGGGCCAATAATTCACCCCTCCACTTT

D gene: TRBD2
clone size: many
J gene: TRBJ2-1
V gene: TRBV19
CDR3 protein: CASSTGTSAYNEQFF
CDR3 DNA: TGTGCCAGTAGTACGGGGACTAGCGCCTACAATGAGCAGTTCTTC

D gene: TRBD1
clone size: -
J gene: TRBJ1-2
V gene: TRBV5-5
CDR3 protein: CASSLGGQGNYGYTF
CDR3 DNA: TGTGCCAGCAGCTTGGGGGGACAGGGAAACTATGGCTACACCTTC

D gene: TRBD1
clone size: once
J gene: TRBJ2-3
V gene: TRBV7-2
CDR3 protein: CASSKARPGQITDTQYF
CDR3 DNA: TGTGCCAGCAGCAAAGCTCGACCGGGACAGATAACAGATACGCAGTATTTT

D gene: -
clone size: once
J gene: TRBJ1-1
V gene: TRBV29-1
CDR3 protein: CSVEDWQNTEAFF
CDR3 DNA: TGCAGCGTTGAAGATTGGCAGAACACTGAAGCTTTCTTT

D gene: -
clone size: -
J gene: TRBJ1-4
V gene: TRBV18
CDR3 protein: CASSPRTAVATNEKLFF
CDR3 DNA: TGTGCCAGCTCACCACGGACAGCTGTTGCAACTAATGAAAAACTGTTTTTT

D gene: TRBD1
clone size: -
J gene: TRBJ2-2
V gene: TRBV29-1
CDR3 protein: CSARDREYTGELFF
CDR3 DNA: TGCAGCGCCCGGGACAGAGAGTACACCGGGGAGCTGTTTTTT

D gene: -
clone size: -
J gene: TRBJ2-2
V gene: TRBV19
CDR3 protein: CASSILGQGGIGELFF
CDR3 DNA: TGTGCCAGTAGCATCCTTGGACAGGGAGGGATCGGGGAGCTGTTTTTT

D gene: TRBD2
clone size: -
J gene: TRBJ2-1
V gene: TRBV5-1
CDR3 protein: CASSLSTSGASSYNEQFF
CDR3 DNA: TGCGCCAGCAGCTTGAGCACTAGCGGGGCGAGCTCCTACAATGAGCAGTTCTTC

D gene: TRBD2
clone size: few
J gene: TRBJ2-1
V gene: TRBV11-2
CDR3 protein: CASSLGLAGVSEQFF
CDR3 DNA: TGTGCCAGCAGCTTGGGACTAGCGGGAGTTAGTGAGCAGTTCTTC

D gene: TRBD2
clone size: -
J gene: TRBJ2-7
V gene: TRBV2
CDR3 protein: CASSSVPGLAGAYEQYF
CDR3 DNA: TGTGCCAGCAGCTCTGTCCCGGGACTAGCTGGGGCCTACGAGCAGTACTTC

D gene: TRBD2
clone size: -
J gene: TRBJ2-2
V gene: TRBV5-1
CDR3 protein: CASSLAAGYTGELFF
CDR3 DNA: TGCGCCAGCAGCTTGGCAGCGGGATATACCGGGGAGCTGTTTTTT

D gene: TRBD1
clone size: -
J gene: TRBJ1-6
V gene: TRBV2
CDR3 protein: CASTQQGTGAPMALHF
CDR3 DNA: TGTGCCAGCACCCAACAGGGGACAGGGGCCCCAATGGCCCTCCACTTT

D gene: TRBD2
clone size: few
J gene: TRBJ2-3
V gene: TRBV10-3
CDR3 protein: CAISETGGKDTQYF
CDR3 DNA: TGTGCCATCAGTGAGACGGGAGGGAAAGATACGCAGTATTTT